This T cell receptor beta chain came from a study of a mutant IDH1 vaccine in newly diagnosed glioma. Whole-study context: Commencement of vaccination occurred 4-6 weeks following radiotherapy alone, or concurrently with temozolomide cycles.

General study findings and limits: Alterations occurring in top peripheral T cell clonotypes seemed unrelated to pseudoprogression.

This CDR3 comprises 15 residues. Germline CDR1 and CDR2: ENHRY and SYGVKD. Trimming cost V 4 bases and J 0 bases, with 12 bases left between them. TCRdb's copy holds only in-frame clones and misses some; the assay was immunoSEQ multiplex PCR. The table has approximately 50,000 clones, roughly 73% seen once. Comments on this clone: Its antigen is unknown.

Time point: week 5, during vaccination. Each dose delivered 300 ug of mutant IDH1 20-mer peptide subcutaneously with imiquimod. Sample: PBMCs, taken from a glioma patient whose treatment included an IDH1 peptide vaccine. The clonotype comes from a man aged 45-65 years with glioma. This chain uses TRBV10-3 with TRBJ1-1; TRBD1 is a possible D gene (6 bases). The CDR3 here is CAISGTDLMNTEAFF. CDR3 nucleotides: TGTGCCATCAGTGGGACAGATTTAATGAACACTGAAGCTTTCTTT.